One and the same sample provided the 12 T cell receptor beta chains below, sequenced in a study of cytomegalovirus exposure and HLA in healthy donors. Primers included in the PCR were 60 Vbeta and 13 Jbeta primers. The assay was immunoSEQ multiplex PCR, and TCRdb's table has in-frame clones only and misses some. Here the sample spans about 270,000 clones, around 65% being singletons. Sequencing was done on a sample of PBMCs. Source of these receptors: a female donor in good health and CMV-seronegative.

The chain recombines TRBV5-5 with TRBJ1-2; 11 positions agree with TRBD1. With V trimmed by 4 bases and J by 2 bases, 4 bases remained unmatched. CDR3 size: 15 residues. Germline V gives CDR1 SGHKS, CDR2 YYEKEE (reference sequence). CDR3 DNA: TGTGCCAGCAGCCTTTGGACAGGGGGCAACTATGGCTACACCTTC. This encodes CASSLWTGGNYGYTF. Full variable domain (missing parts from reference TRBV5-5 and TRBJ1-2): DAGVTQSPTHLIKTRGQQVTLRCSPISGHKSVSWYQQVLGQGPQFIFQYYEKEERGRGNFPDRFSARQFPNYSSELNVNALLLGDSALYLCASSLWTGGNYGYTFGSGTRLTVV.

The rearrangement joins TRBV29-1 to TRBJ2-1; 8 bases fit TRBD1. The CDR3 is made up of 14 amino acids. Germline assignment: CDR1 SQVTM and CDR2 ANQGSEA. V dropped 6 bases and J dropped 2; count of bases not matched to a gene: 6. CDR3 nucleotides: TGCAGCGTAGACCAGACAGGGGCCTACAATGAGCAGTTCTTC. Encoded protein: CSVDQTGAYNEQFF.

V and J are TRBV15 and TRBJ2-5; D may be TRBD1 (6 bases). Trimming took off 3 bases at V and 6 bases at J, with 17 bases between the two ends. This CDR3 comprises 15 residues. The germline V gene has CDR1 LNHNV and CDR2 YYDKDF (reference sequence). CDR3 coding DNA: TGTGCCACCAGCAGGGGGCTGGGGGCTGAAAAGACCCAGTACTTC. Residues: CATSRGLGAEKTQYF.

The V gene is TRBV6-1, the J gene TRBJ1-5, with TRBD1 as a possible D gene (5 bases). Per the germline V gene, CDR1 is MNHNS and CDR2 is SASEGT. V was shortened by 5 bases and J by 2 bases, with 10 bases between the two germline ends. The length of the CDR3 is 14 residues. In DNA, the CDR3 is TGTGCCAGCAGTTTCAGGGTCGGCAATCAGCCCCAGCATTTT. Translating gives CASSFRVGNQPQHF.

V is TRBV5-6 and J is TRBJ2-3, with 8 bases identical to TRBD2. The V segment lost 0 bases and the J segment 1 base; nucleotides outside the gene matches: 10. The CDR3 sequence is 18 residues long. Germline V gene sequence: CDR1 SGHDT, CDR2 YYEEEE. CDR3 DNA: TGTGCCAGCAGCTTGGGCAATCTTTTTAGCGGGGGCACAGATACGCAGTATTTT. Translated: CASSLGNLFSGGTDTQYF.

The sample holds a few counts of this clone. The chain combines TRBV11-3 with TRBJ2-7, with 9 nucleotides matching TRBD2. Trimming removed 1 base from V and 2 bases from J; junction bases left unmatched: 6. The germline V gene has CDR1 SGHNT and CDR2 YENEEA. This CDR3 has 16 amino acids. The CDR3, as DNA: TGTGCCAGCAGCTTAGCAACTAGCGGGCCTACCTACGAGCAGTACTTC. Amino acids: CASSLATSGPTYEQYF.

For the CDR3, the DNA is TGCGCCAGCAGGGGGGAGGACAATCAGCCCCAGCATTTT. Residues: CASRGEDNQPQHF. V usage is TRBV5-1 and J usage is TRBJ1-5; D is possibly TRBD1 (5 bases). Per the germline V gene, CDR1 is SGHRS and CDR2 is YFSETQ. This CDR3 is 13 amino acids long. Trimming took 5 bases from V and 3 from J, leaving 9 bases between them.

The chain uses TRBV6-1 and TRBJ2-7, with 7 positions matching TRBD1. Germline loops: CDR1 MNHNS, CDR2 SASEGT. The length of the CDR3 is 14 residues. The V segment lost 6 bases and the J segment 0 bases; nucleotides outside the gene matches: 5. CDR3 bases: TGTGCCAGCAGGCTCGGGACAGCCTCCTACGAGCAGTACTTC. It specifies CASRLGTASYEQYF.

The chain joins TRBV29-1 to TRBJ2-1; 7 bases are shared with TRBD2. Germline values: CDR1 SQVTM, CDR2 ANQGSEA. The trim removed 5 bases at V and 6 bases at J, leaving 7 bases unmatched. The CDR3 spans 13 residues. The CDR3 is CSVFTTSSNEQFF. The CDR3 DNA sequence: TGCAGCGTTTTTACGACTAGCTCCAATGAGCAGTTCTTC.

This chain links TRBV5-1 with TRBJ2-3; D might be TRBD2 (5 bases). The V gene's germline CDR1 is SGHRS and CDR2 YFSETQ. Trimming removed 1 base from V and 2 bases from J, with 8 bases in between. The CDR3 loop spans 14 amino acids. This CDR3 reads CASSLLADTDTQYF. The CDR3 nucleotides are TGCGCCAGCAGCTTGCTAGCAGACACAGATACGCAGTATTTT.

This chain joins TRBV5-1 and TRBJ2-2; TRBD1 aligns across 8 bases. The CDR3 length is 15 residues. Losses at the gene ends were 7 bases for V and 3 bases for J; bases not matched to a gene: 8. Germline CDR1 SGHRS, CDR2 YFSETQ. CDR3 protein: CASADRGRDTGELFF. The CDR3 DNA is TGCGCCAGCGCCGACAGGGGACGGGACACCGGGGAGCTGTTTTTT. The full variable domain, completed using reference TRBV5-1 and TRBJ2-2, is KAGVTQTPRYLIKTRGQQVTLSCSPISGHRSVSWYQQTPGQGLQFLFEYFSETQRNKGNFPGRFSGRQFSNSRSEMNVSTLELGDSALYLCASADRGRDTGELFFGEGSRLTVL.

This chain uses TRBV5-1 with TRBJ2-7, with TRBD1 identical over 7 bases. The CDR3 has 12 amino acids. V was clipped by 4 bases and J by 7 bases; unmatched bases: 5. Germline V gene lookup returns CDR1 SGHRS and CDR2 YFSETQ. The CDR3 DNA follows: TGCGCCAGCAGCACGACAGGGCCGGAGCAGTACTTC. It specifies CASSTTGPEQYF.